These 23 T cell receptor beta chains came from one sample sequenced in a study of blood T cell repertoires in COVID-19. Profiled with immunoSEQ multiplex PCR; TCRdb holds only in-frame clones, not every one. Of some 250,000 clones in the sample, 85% to 90% were seen once. Specimen: PBMCs or T cells enriched from blood (not recorded which). The receptors were sampled from a man aged 40-49 years who had recovered from COVID-19.

V usage is TRBV3-1 (or the pseudogene TRBV3-2) and J usage is TRBJ1-2; tentatively, D is TRBD1 (6 bases). Trimming took 3 bases from V and 7 from J, leaving 6 bases between them. Looked up from germline, CDR1 is LGHDT and CDR2 is YNNKEL (reference sequence). The CDR3 extends over 11 amino acids. In DNA, the CDR3 is TGTGCCAGCAGCCAGGGGGCTGGCTACACCTTC. It yields the protein CASSQGAGYTF.

The chain uses TRBV29-1 and TRBJ2-3; a possible D gene is TRBD2 (6 bases). This CDR3 has 14 residues. Germline assignment: CDR1 SQVTM and CDR2 ANQGSEA. Trimming took off 1 base at V and 9 bases at J, with 17 bases between the two ends. The chain's CDR3 is CSVEGPGGVVTQYF. The CDR3, as DNA: TGCAGCGTTGAAGGGCCTGGAGGGGTAGTCACGCAGTATTTT.

The chain combines TRBV6-5 with TRBJ1-1, with 7 bases matching TRBD1. Looked up from germline, CDR1 is MNHEY and CDR2 is SVGAGI. Germline trimming cut 4 bases from V and 5 bases from J; bases unmatched to any gene: 4. CDR3 length equals 13 residues. For the CDR3, the DNA is TGTGCCAGCAGTTCCTACAGGGGAACTGAAGCTTTCTTT. As protein: CASSSYRGTEAFF.

This chain connects TRBV7-2 to TRBJ2-7; D call uncertain. The CDR3 runs to 11 residues. Trimming cost V 4 bases and J 9 bases, with 10 bases left between them. The germline V gene encodes CDR1 SGHTA and CDR2 FQGNSA. The CDR3 region has the DNA TGTGCCAGCAGCTCTACGGTTGGGCAGTACTTC. Translated, it gives CASSSTVGQYF.

The CDR3 DNA follows: TGTGCCAGCAGCACCGTAAGGGGCACTGAAGCTTTCTTT. Translated, it gives CASSTVRGTEAFF. The V call is TRBV7-2, the J call TRBJ1-1, with a weak D call TRBD1 (5 bases). V was cut by 5 bases and J by 4 bases, with 11 bases left in between. There are 13 residues in the CDR3. CDR1 is SGHTA, CDR2 FQGNSA, per germline.

This chain uses TRBV5-1 with TRBJ1-1; D not certain. The CDR3 covers 12 residues. Trimming took off 5 bases at V and 0 bases at J, with 5 bases between the two ends. The germline V gene encodes CDR1 SGHRS and CDR2 YFSETQ. CDR3 sequence: CASRSVNTEAFF. The CDR3 region has the DNA TGCGCCAGCAGGTCTGTGAACACTGAAGCTTTCTTT.

V usage is TRBV18 and J usage is TRBJ2-5, with TRBD1 matching over 7 bases. The J segment lost 4 bases and the V segment lost 8 bases, leaving 7 bases of the junction unmatched. This CDR3 is 13 amino acids long. The germline CDR1 and CDR2 sequences are KGHSH and LQKENI. The CDR3 DNA sequence: TGTGCCAGCACGACAGGGCTAGGAGAGACCCAGTACTTC. Translating it yields CASTTGLGETQYF.

The V and J genes are TRBV19 and TRBJ2-5, with 9 nucleotides matching TRBD2. This CDR3 region has 17 residues. The V segment lost 1 base and the J segment 4 bases; nucleotides outside the gene matches: 10. Germline CDR1 LNHDA, CDR2 SQIVND (reference sequence). The CDR3 here is CASSIGGVAGGRETQYF. The CDR3 DNA follows: TGTGCCAGTAGTATAGGAGGGGTTGCGGGAGGGCGAGAGACCCAGTACTTC.

The chain recombines TRBV4-1 with TRBJ2-1; D is perhaps TRBD1 (5 bases). Germline V gene lookup returns CDR1 MGHRA and CDR2 YSYEKL. There are 16 residues in the CDR3. Trimming took 1 base from V and 4 from J, leaving 14 bases between them. The CDR3 is CASSQGKAGFYNEQFF. The CDR3 coding sequence is TGCGCCAGCAGCCAAGGTAAAGCAGGGTTTTACAATGAGCAGTTCTTC.

The chain joins TRBV5-5 to TRBJ1-1; D is undetermined. The CDR3 length is 13 residues. V lost 0 bases to trimming and J lost 3 bases, with 6 bases between them. Germline CDR1 SGHKS, CDR2 YYEKEE (reference sequence). The CDR3 nucleotides read TGTGCCAGCAGCTTGGTACCGGACACTGAAGCTTTCTTT. Its protein is CASSLVPDTEAFF.

This chain uses TRBV29-1 with TRBJ2-5, with 7 bases matching TRBD2. Germline V lookup: CDR1 SQVTM, CDR2 ANQGSEA. The CDR3 contains 13 residues. Losses at the gene ends were 6 bases for V and 2 bases for J; bases not matched to a gene: 6. DNA for the CDR3: TGCAGCGTGAGGGAGGGACCGCAAGAGACCCAGTACTTC. Residues: CSVREGPQETQYF.

The V and J genes are TRBV30 and TRBJ1-3, with a tentative D call TRBD1 (6 bases). Germline assignment: CDR1 GTSNPN and CDR2 SVGIG (reference sequence). The germline V and J ends were trimmed by 4 bases and 3 bases, with 13 bases remaining between them. The CDR3 has 14 amino acids. This CDR3 is CAWNTGGDGNTIYF. The CDR3 DNA is TGTGCCTGGAATACGGGGGGCGATGGAAACACCATATATTTT.

The chain joins TRBV19 to TRBJ2-7, with 7 positions matching TRBD1. Germline CDR1 LNHDA, CDR2 SQIVND (reference sequence). The CDR3 spans 13 residues. Trimming at V came to 6 bases and at J to 4 bases, leaving 6 bases not matched to a gene. CDR3: CASRGDRYYEQYF. CDR3 coding DNA: TGTGCCAGTAGAGGGGACAGATATTACGAGCAGTACTTC.

The chain combines TRBV3-1 (or the pseudogene TRBV3-2) with TRBJ1-5; the D gene is possibly TRBD1 (6 bases). V was clipped by 4 bases and J by 7 bases, with 17 bases between them. From germline, CDR1 is LGHDT and CDR2 YNNKEL (reference sequence). The CDR3 has 15 amino acids. The CDR3 spells CASSPTTGTRQPQHF. CDR3 DNA sequence: TGTGCCAGCAGCCCTACCACAGGGACTAGGCAGCCCCAGCATTTT.

The V call is TRBV7-9, the J call TRBJ2-1; 13 nucleotides match TRBD2. CDR1 is SEHNR and CDR2 is FQNEAQ in the germline V gene (reference sequence). The J segment lost 7 bases and the V segment lost 4 bases, leaving 10 bases of the junction unmatched. This CDR3 contains 17 residues. This CDR3 is CASSSRGGLAGVNEQFF. The DNA of the CDR3 is TGTGCCAGCAGCTCGAGAGGAGGACTAGCGGGGGTAAATGAGCAGTTCTTC.

The CDR3 reads CASSQEGGTLHQPQHF. The CDR3 coding sequence is TGTGCCAGCAGCCAAGAGGGCGGGACTCTTCATCAGCCCCAGCATTTT. This chain uses TRBV4-2 with TRBJ1-5, with D tentatively TRBD1 (5 bases). The CDR3 consists of 16 residues. Deletions cut 0 bases from V and 5 bases from J, with 14 bases between. The germline V gene encodes CDR1 LGHNA and CDR2 YNFKEQ.

The chain uses TRBV3-1 (or the pseudogene TRBV3-2) and TRBJ1-1; TRBD1 matches 8 bases. The CDR3 has 19 residues. The V and J ends lost 4 bases and 4 bases, in that order; junction bases with no gene match: 20. Germline V lookup: CDR1 LGHDT, CDR2 YNNKEL (reference sequence). The CDR3 nucleotides read TGTGCCAGCAGCCCAAGGACAGGGAACATTGGAGAAGGTTCCACTGAAGCTTTCTTT. It codes for CASSPRTGNIGEGSTEAFF.

The chain combines TRBV28 with TRBJ2-7, with 7 bases matching TRBD2. The CDR3 totals 17 residues. In germline, CDR1 is MDHEN, CDR2 SYDVKM. V dropped 2 bases and J dropped 5; count of bases not matched to a gene: 15. The CDR3 region has the DNA TGTGCCAGCAGTTTAATATGGACTAGTAACGGGCGGGACGAGCAGTACTTC. It is translated as CASSLIWTSNGRDEQYF.

The J gene is TRBJ1-1, the V gene TRBV7-2, with 7 bases matching TRBD1. The CDR3 sequence is 13 residues long. Losses at the gene ends were 5 bases for V and 8 bases for J; bases not matched to a gene: 8. Per the germline V gene, CDR1 is SGHTA and CDR2 is FQGNSA. The CDR3 spells CASSTSGQHEAFF. The CDR3 region has the DNA TGTGCCAGCAGCACCTCGGGACAGCACGAAGCTTTCTTT.

J is TRBJ2-2 and V is TRBV5-6; D is possibly TRBD2 (7 bases). The CDR3 is made up of 15 amino acids. V lost 7 bases and J 1 base, leaving 14 bases between the germline ends. Per the germline V gene, CDR1 is SGHDT and CDR2 is YYEEEE. CDR3 region: CASGKRGQNTGELFF. The DNA for the CDR3 is TGTGCCAGCGGAAAGCGGGGACAGAACACCGGGGAGCTGTTTTTT.

This clone was picked up one time. This chain uses TRBV5-8 with TRBJ2-1; 10 bases agree with TRBD2. CDR1 is SGHTS, CDR2 YDEGEE, per germline. This CDR3 is built from 16 residues. Unmatched junction bases numbered 6, after V lost 2 bases and J lost 4 bases. The CDR3 here is CASSLLAGNLYNEQFF. DNA of the CDR3: TGTGCCAGCAGCTTACTAGCGGGAAACCTTTACAATGAGCAGTTCTTC.

The rearrangement links TRBV11-3 to TRBJ2-7; D is ambiguous. From germline, CDR1 is SGHNT and CDR2 YENEEA. Trimming took 0 bases from V and 3 from J, leaving 9 bases between them. The CDR3 runs to 14 residues. The CDR3 DNA reads as TGTGCCAGCAGCTTAGATCCGGGTCGCTACGAGCAGTACTTC. Translated: CASSLDPGRYEQYF.

The chain carries TRBV15 and TRBJ1-4, with a tentative D call TRBD1 (6 bases). CDR1 is LNHNV and CDR2 is YYDKDF in the germline V gene (reference sequence). V dropped 2 bases and J dropped 2 bases, with 12 bases sitting between them. The CDR3 contains 16 residues. CDR3 in DNA: TGTGCCACCAGCAGAACCACAGGGCGGACTAATGAAAAACTGTTTTTT. It yields the protein CATSRTTGRTNEKLFF. Supplemented by reference TRBV15 and TRBJ1-4, the full variable domain reads DAMVIQNPRYQVTQFGKPVTLSCSQTLNHNVMYWYQQKSSQAPKLLFHYYDKDFNNEADTPDNFQSRRPNTSFCFLDIRSPGLGDTAMYLCATSRTTGRTNEKLFFGSGTQLSVL.